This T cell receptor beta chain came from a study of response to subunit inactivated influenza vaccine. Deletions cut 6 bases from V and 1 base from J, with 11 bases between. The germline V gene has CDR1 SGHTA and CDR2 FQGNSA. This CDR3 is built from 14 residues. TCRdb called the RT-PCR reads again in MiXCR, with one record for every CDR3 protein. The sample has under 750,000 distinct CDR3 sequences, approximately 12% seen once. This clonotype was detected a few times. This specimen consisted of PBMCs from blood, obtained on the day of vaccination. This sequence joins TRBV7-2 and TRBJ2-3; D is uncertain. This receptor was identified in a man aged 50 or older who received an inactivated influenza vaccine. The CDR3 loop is CASSPDFGTDTQYF. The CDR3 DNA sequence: TGTGCCAGCAGTCCGGATTTTGGCACAGATACGCAGTATTTT.